A selection of T cell receptor beta chains follows, all from one sample in a study of cytomegalovirus exposure and HLA in healthy donors. Repertoires were generated with immunoSEQ multiplex PCR, while TCRdb's copy carries only in-frame clones and drops some. The table lists approximately 210,000 clones, more than 75% of them singletons. Sample: PBMCs. These receptor sequences come from a woman aged 18 to 35 in good health and CMV-seronegative. CDR3s include the opening cysteine and the closing phenylalanine or tryptophan. Fields, in order: CDR3 length, clone size, V gene, J gene, D gene, CDR3 DNA, CDR3 protein. The D gene is left open where the match is weak. Only part of the rows carry a size: once, few, many, or a class if the clone is expanded.

>14|-|TRBV30|TRBJ1-5|-
TGTGCCTGGAGTTTAGGGGCTACCCTTCAGCCCCAGCATTTT
CAWSLGATLQPQHF
>16|-|TRBV9|TRBJ1-3|-
TGTGCCAGCAGCGTAGCGGAGTTCGGCTACGGAAACACCATATATTTT
CASSVAEFGYGNTIYF
>15|-|TRBV7-2|TRBJ2-2|-
TGTGCCAGCAGCTTACAGGGAGGTCGGGCCGGGGAGCTGTTTTTT
CASSLQGGRAGELFF
>15|-|TRBV5-4|TRBJ2-5|TRBD2
TGTGCCAGCAGCTTGACTAGCGGGGGACAAGAGACCCAGTACTTC
CASSLTSGGQETQYF
>14|-|TRBV30|TRBJ1-3|-
TGTGCCTGGAGTAGGGACTTCTCTGGAAACACCATATATTTT
CAWSRDFSGNTIYF
>14|-|TRBV11-3|TRBJ2-7|-
TGTGCCAGCAGCCCACAGGCTGGGTCCTACGAGCAGTACTTC
CASSPQAGSYEQYF
>14|-|TRBV27|TRBJ1-6|-
TGTGCCAGCACACCGAGCTCCTATAATTCACCCCTCCACTTT
CASTPSSYNSPLHF
>16|-|TRBV4-2|TRBJ2-3|TRBD2
TGTGCCAGCAGCCAAGAGACTAGCGGGAGGACAGATACGCAGTATTTT
CASSQETSGRTDTQYF
>13|-|TRBV6-5|TRBJ2-1|-
TGTGCCAGCAGGCGAGACTTCTTCAATGAGCAGTTCTTC
CASRRDFFNEQFF
>16|-|TRBV25-1|TRBJ2-1|TRBD2
TGTGCCAGCAGTGTAAAGGGACTACTTGAACGCGCTGAGCAGTTCTTC
CASSVKGLLERAEQFF
>15|-|TRBV7-9|TRBJ1-4|-
TGTGCCAGCAGCTTAGGGAGGGGCGCTAATGAAAAACTGTTTTTT
CASSLGRGANEKLFF
>17|once|TRBV11-3|TRBJ2-2|TRBD2
TGTGCCAGCAGTTCGGGCCTTCGGTGGGAGGGCCGCAGGGAGCTGTTTTTT
CASSSGLRWEGRRELFF
>13|-|TRBV6-5|TRBJ1-5|-
TGTGCCAGCAGCCTCGGGATACTCGATCCCCAGCATTTT
CASSLGILDPQHF
>12|-|TRBV12-5|TRBJ2-1|-
TGTGCTAGTGGTTTGCCTAACAGGGAGACGTTCTTC
CASGLPNRETFF
>15|-|TRBV6-4|TRBJ1-2|TRBD1
TGTGCCAGCAGTGAAGGGACAGGGGCTCACTATGGCTACACCTTC
CASSEGTGAHYGYTF
>12|-|TRBV10-3|TRBJ1-1|TRBD1
TGTGCCATCATTACCGGACAGGGTGAAGCTTTCTTT
CAIITGQGEAFF
>15|-|TRBV7-8|TRBJ2-3|-
TGTGCCAGCAGCTTAGAATTTAATAGTGCAGATACGCAGTATTTT
CASSLEFNSADTQYF
>13|-|TRBV27|TRBJ2-7|-
TGTGCCAGCTATAGTACTGGTTCCTACGAGCAGTACTTC
CASYSTGSYEQYF
>15|-|TRBV7-7|TRBJ2-2|-
TGTGCTAGCAGCTTGAAGAGTTCGAACACCGGGGAGCTGTTTTTT
CASSLKSSNTGELFF
>13|-|TRBV6-1|TRBJ1-5|TRBD1
TGTGCCAGCAGTAACAGGGGAGATCAGCCCCAGCATTTT
CASSNRGDQPQHF
>19|once|TRBV7-3|TRBJ2-2|TRBD2
TGTTCCAGCAGCCTGGGATTACTAGCGGGAGGACATAACACCGGGGAGCTGTTTTTT
CSSSLGLLAGGHNTGELFF